The rows below give T cell receptor beta chains drawn from one sample of a study of spatial heterogeneity in lung cancer. One entry per CDR3 protein results from TCRdb running MiXCR on the 5' RACE reads. The table includes tens of thousands of distinct CDR3 sequences, 9.5% to 15% detected once. The material was PBMCs, obtained at surgery. These receptors were obtained from a male donor with early-stage non-small cell lung cancer. CDR3s include the opening cysteine and the closing phenylalanine or tryptophan. A D gene is named only where the DNA matches it firmly. Clone size is not always given. Where it is, it says once, few, many or a class for expanded clones.

J | V | D | size | CDR3 | DNA
TRBJ1-6 | TRBV27 | . | many | CASSLSMGYYNSPLHF | TGTGCCAGCAGTTTATCCATGGGCTACTATAATTCACCCCTCCACTTT
TRBJ2-2 | TRBV20-1 | . | few | CSAAGGRYNTGELFF | TGCAGTGCTGCAGGGGGGCGGTATAACACCGGGGAGCTGTTTTTT
TRBJ1-1 | TRBV6-2/TRBV6-3 | . | many | CASSRPGRRVEAFF | TGTGCCAGCAGCCGCCCGGGACGGCGCGTTGAAGCTTTCTTT
TRBJ2-1 | TRBV6-2/TRBV6-3 | TRBD2 | . | CASSSGTSISNEQFF | TGTGCCAGCAGTTCCGGGACTAGCATATCGAATGAGCAGTTCTTC
TRBJ2-7 | TRBV6-6 | . | few | CASSSNLYEQYF | TGTGCCAGCAGTTCGAACCTATACGAGCAGTACTTC
TRBJ1-1 | TRBV6-4 | . | . | CASSDDPREVEHTEAFF | TGTGCCAGCAGTGACGACCCCCGGGAAGTCGAGCACACTGAAGCTTTCTTT
TRBJ1-2 | TRBV28 | . | many | CASRPFKGGYTF | TGTGCCAGCAGGCCCTTTAAGGGAGGCTACACCTTC
TRBJ2-1 | TRBV7-2 | TRBD2 | few | CASSLWTSGINEQFF | TGTGCCAGCAGCTTGTGGACTAGCGGGATAAATGAGCAGTTCTTC
TRBJ1-5 | TRBV4-3 | . | . | CASSQQPGQPQHF | TGCGCCAGCAGCCAACAACCGGGCCAGCCCCAGCATTTT
TRBJ1-2 | TRBV4-3 | . | . | CASSPQRNNYGYTF | TGCGCCAGCAGCCCCCAGAGAAATAACTATGGCTACACCTTC
TRBJ2-3 | TRBV10-3 | TRBD2 | . | CAISESGGGAKDTQYF | TGTGCCATCAGTGAGTCGGGCGGGGGGGCCAAAGATACGCAGTATTTT
TRBJ2-2 | TRBV6-2/TRBV6-3 | . | few | CASSPTGIMGRTGELFF | TGTGCCAGCAGTCCGACGGGGATAATGGGACGAACCGGGGAGCTGTTTTTT
TRBJ2-7 | TRBV12-3/TRBV12-4 | . | . | CASSFSSREQYF | TGTGCCAGCAGTTTCTCAAGCCGCGAGCAGTACTTC
TRBJ1-5 | TRBV12-3/TRBV12-4 | . | few | CASSARENQPQHF | TGTGCCAGCAGTGCCAGGGAGAATCAGCCCCAGCATTTT
TRBJ1-2 | TRBV20-1 | . | . | CSARDPGHPLGYTF | TGCAGTGCTAGAGATCCGGGGCACCCGCTTGGCTACACCTTC
TRBJ2-3 | TRBV5-1 | TRBD2 | few | CASSPPSGRTADTQYF | TGCGCCAGCAGCCCACCTAGCGGGAGGACGGCAGATACGCAGTATTTT
TRBJ2-7 | TRBV7-8 | TRBD2 | many | CASSFTSGRPTYEQYF | TGTGCCAGCAGCTTTACTAGCGGGAGGCCCACCTACGAGCAGTACTTC
TRBJ2-3 | TRBV6-4 | . | many | CASSDSISTTDTQYF | TGTGCCAGCAGTGACTCGATCTCGACCACAGATACGCAGTATTTT
TRBJ1-2 | TRBV12-3/TRBV12-4 | . | few | CASSQWGGFGYGYTF | TGTGCCAGCAGCCAGTGGGGCGGTTTTGGCTATGGCTACACCTTC
TRBJ2-7 | TRBV20-1 | . | few | CSARVGLPTVYEQYF | TGCAGTGCTAGAGTCGGACTACCGACCGTCTACGAGCAGTACTTC
TRBJ1-3 | TRBV28 | . | few | CASSERYSGNTIYF | TGTGCCAGCAGCGAGCGCTACTCTGGAAACACCATATATTTT
TRBJ2-7 | TRBV6-6 | . | few | CASRQGQIYEQYF | TGTGCCAGCAGACAAGGACAGATCTACGAGCAGTACTTC
TRBJ1-5 | TRBV19 | . | . | CASSILFRGGAQPQHF | TGTGCCAGTAGTATACTTTTCAGGGGCGGTGCTCAGCCCCAGCATTTT
TRBJ1-5 | TRBV28 | . | few | CASKLGVNQPQHF | TGTGCCAGCAAACTAGGGGTTAATCAGCCCCAGCATTTT
TRBJ2-3 | TRBV6-4 | . | few | CASSRDSEGDTQYF | TGTGCCAGCAGTCGGGACTCGGAGGGCGATACGCAGTATTTT
TRBJ1-2 | TRBV6-2/TRBV6-3 | . | few | CASSFRGARLYGYTF | TGTGCCAGCAGTTTCCGCGGGGCCAGGCTTTATGGCTACACCTTC
TRBJ2-5 | TRBV7-3 | . | . | CASSLGGAGETQYF | TGTGCCAGCAGCTTAGGGGGAGCGGGAGAGACCCAGTACTTC
TRBJ2-3 | TRBV7-2 | TRBD2 | few | CASTLAGGPDTQYF | TGTGCCAGCACACTAGCGGGGGGGCCGGATACGCAGTATTTT
TRBJ2-5 | TRBV12-3/TRBV12-4 | . | few | CASRSQETQYF | TGTGCCAGCAGGTCTCAAGAGACCCAGTACTTC
TRBJ1-1 | TRBV28 | . | many | CASSIRQIKVAEAFF | TGTGCCAGCAGTATACGACAGATCAAGGTGGCTGAAGCTTTCTTT
TRBJ2-7 | TRBV9 | TRBD1 | . | CASSVGQGAHEQYF | TGTGCCAGCAGCGTAGGGCAGGGGGCCCACGAGCAGTACTTC
TRBJ1-5 | TRBV12-3/TRBV12-4 | . | . | CASSFGRNQPQHF | TGTGCCAGCAGTTTCGGGCGCAATCAGCCCCAGCATTTT
TRBJ2-1 | TRBV6-6 | TRBD2 | . | CASSYPGLAGAGEQFF | TGTGCCAGCAGTTACCCCGGGCTAGCGGGGGCGGGTGAGCAGTTCTTC
TRBJ2-5 | TRBV12-3/TRBV12-4 | . | many | CASSWRATGTPLTQYF | TGTGCCAGCAGCTGGAGGGCGACAGGTACCCCGCTTACCCAGTACTTC
TRBJ2-2 | TRBV5-1 | . | many | CASSLDRSTGELFF | TGCGCCAGCAGCTTAGACAGGTCCACCGGGGAGCTGTTTTTT
TRBJ1-5 | TRBV7-9 | TRBD1 | . | CASSPGGRPNQPQHF | TGTGCCAGCAGCCCAGGGGGACGTCCGAATCAGCCCCAGCATTTT
TRBJ2-7 | TRBV11-2 | . | few | CASSLSGTETYEQYF | TGTGCCAGCAGCTTAAGCGGGACAGAGACCTACGAGCAGTACTTC
TRBJ1-5 | TRBV7-2 | TRBD1 | . | CASSPGQGQPQHF | TGTGCCAGCAGCCCTGGACAGGGGCAGCCCCAGCATTTT
TRBJ2-5 | TRBV9 | . | many | CASSVGTRQNSETQYF | TGTGCCAGCAGCGTAGGAACGAGACAGAACTCAGAGACCCAGTACTTC
TRBJ2-3 | TRBV5-4 | . | . | CASSLPLATDTQYF | TGTGCCAGCAGCCTCCCCCTAGCCACAGATACGCAGTATTTT
TRBJ2-3 | TRBV15 | . | . | CATRSGGPTDTQYF | TGTGCCACCCGCTCGGGGGGCCCCACAGATACGCAGTATTTT
TRBJ2-1 | TRBV27 | TRBD2 | . | CATRTSPLYNEQFF | TGTGCCACGCGGACTAGCCCATTATACAATGAGCAGTTCTTC